The T cell receptor beta chain described here comes from a study of early T cells in non-severe SARS-CoV-2 infection. V was clipped by 2 bases and J by 5 bases, with 9 bases between them. This CDR3 has 12 residues. Germline V gene sequence: CDR1 DFQATT, CDR2 SNEGSKA (reference sequence). Unique molecular identifiers (one per individual cDNA molecule) were attached. TCRdb reprocessed the 5' RACE reads via MiXCR and lists one record per CDR3 protein. The table lists tens of thousands of distinct CDR3 sequences, around 19% of them singletons. Whole-study results and caveats: VDJdb-based matching was biased toward anti-spike CD8 responses and missed private and CD4 specificities.

In regard to this clonotype: The antigen is unknown.

This clonotype originated in an adult who was a healthcare worker with PCR-confirmed SARS-CoV-2 infection or an uninfected control (not recorded which). Sample: whole blood, taken at baseline. The chain links TRBV20-1 to TRBJ2-5; D possibly corresponds to TRBD2 (5 bases). CDR3 loop: CSARSSWETQYF. The CDR3 coding sequence is TGCAGTGCTAGATCTAGCTGGGAGACCCAGTACTTC.